The count of the clone carrying this T cell receptor (beta chain) is one. Its antigen remains unidentified. The V segment lost 2 bases and the J segment 5 bases; nucleotides outside the gene matches: 2. The CDR3 totals 15 residues. Germline CDR1 MRHNA, CDR2 SNTAGT. The assay was immunoSEQ multiplex PCR, and TCRdb's table has in-frame clones only and misses some. This table has approximately 7,200 clones, approximately 80% appearing once. This sample was taken from a study of immune evolution from preneoplasia to lung adenocarcinoma. Premalignant or tumor cells were enriched by macro-dissection after pathologic assessment. Study-wide results and limits: KRAS-mutant nodules had the highest T cell clonality. Normal lung had the highest top T cell clone frequencies.

This sequence originates from a person aged 60 to 85 with lung adenocarcinoma. The specimen sequenced was FFPE lung adenocarcinoma in situ tissue. The chain uses TRBV6-4 and TRBJ2-3; TRBD1 agrees at 12 bases. The CDR3, as DNA: TGTGCCAGCAGTGACGGGACAGGGGGCAAAGATACGCAGTATTTT. Translated: CASSDGTGGKDTQYF.